Listed below are T cell receptor beta chains from one sample, sequenced in a study of cytotoxic CD8 clonotypes in ibrutinib-treated CLL. This table comes from immunoSEQ multiplex PCR, and its TCRdb copy is limited to in-frame clones, with some not included. This table holds 150,000 to 200,000 clones, approximately 90% found once. This specimen was PBMCs, taken at disease progression, from a patient treated with ibrutinib. Source of these receptors: a human donor with chronic lymphocytic leukemia. The CDR3 runs from the conserved cysteine through the conserved F or W. Fields, in order: clone size, D gene, V gene, J gene, CDR3 DNA, CDR3 protein. The D gene is left open where the match is weak. Clone sizes are given selectively: once, few, many, or a class where the clone is expanded.

>once|TRBD1|TRBV19|TRBJ2-7
TGTGCCAGTAGTCCTCCCGGGACAGGGGGCAACGAGCAGTACTTC
CASSPPGTGGNEQYF
>once|TRBD1|TRBV19|TRBJ2-3
TGTGCCAGTAGTACCGACAGGGTTTTAGCGCAGTATTTT
CASSTDRVLAQYF
>NA|TRBD1|TRBV25-1|TRBJ2-4
TGTGCCAGCAGTCCTTTGGGGACAGAAGCCAAAAACATTCAGTACTTC
CASSPLGTEAKNIQYF
>NA|TRBD2|TRBV28|TRBJ2-1
TGTGCCAGCAGTCCGCCACTCCCGGGAGGTGGGAATGAGCAGTTCTTC
CASSPPLPGGGNEQFF
>NA|NA|TRBV7-2|TRBJ2-7
TGTGCCAGCAGCTTATCACCGAACTCCTACGAGCAGTACTTC
CASSLSPNSYEQYF
>once|TRBD2|TRBV7-2|TRBJ2-5
TGTGCCAGCAGCCTGGGACTAGCGGGAGCAGAGACCCAGTACTTC
CASSLGLAGAETQYF
>NA|TRBD2|TRBV5-1|TRBJ2-1
TGCGCCAGCAGCTTGGTAAGAGCGGGAGGCTCCTACAATGAGCAGTTCTTC
CASSLVRAGGSYNEQFF
>NA|NA|TRBV2|TRBJ1-3
TGTGCCAGCCTGGGCATCGTTTCCGGCTCTGGAAACACCATATATTTT
CASLGIVSGSGNTIYF
>NA|NA|TRBV13|TRBJ2-1
TGTGCCAGCAGCCCACCCGGCACCCCAACTTACAATGAGCAGTTCTTC
CASSPPGTPTYNEQFF
>NA|NA|TRBV6-1|TRBJ1-1
TGTGCCAGCAGTTCCACGGACCGGGCGGCGGGCCGAGCTTTCTTT
CASSSTDRAAGRAFF
>NA|NA|TRBV7-8|TRBJ1-3
TGTGCCAGCAGCCCCCTAGGAGGCAGGGAGGGAAACACCATATATTTT
CASSPLGGREGNTIYF
>NA|NA|TRBV10-3|TRBJ2-7
TGTGCCATCAGTGAGTCGTTGTGGGAAAGCTCCTACGAGCAGTACTTC
CAISESLWESSYEQYF
>NA|TRBD1|TRBV2|TRBJ1-4
TGTGCCAGCAGGGACCGGGACAGGGTTATGCTACATGAAAAACTGTTTTTT
CASRDRDRVMLHEKLFF
>NA|NA|TRBV9|TRBJ1-1
TGTGCCAGTGGCTCCTCGCCGGACACTGAAGCTTTCTTT
CASGSSPDTEAFF
>NA|TRBD1|TRBV7-6|TRBJ2-7
TGTGCCAGCAGTCCGGGGACAGGGGGTTACCACGAGCAGTACTTC
CASSPGTGGYHEQYF